A selection of T cell receptor beta chains follows, all from one sample in a study of blood T cell repertoires in COVID-19. Profiling relied on immunoSEQ multiplex PCR, and the TCRdb table lists in-frame clones only, not all of them. The table includes about 140,000 clones, 88% detected once. Sequences were obtained from peripheral blood. These receptors were obtained from a man aged 60-69 years with active or convalescent COVID-19. Both conserved end residues are part of each CDR3. The order of the fields is clone size, V gene, J gene, D gene, CDR3 protein, CDR3 DNA. The D gene is left open where the match is weak. A clone size is listed for some rows: how often the clone was seen (once, few, many), or a class if it is expanded.

size: -
V: TRBV9
J: TRBJ2-7
D: TRBD2
CDR3: CASNAFGTSAYEQYF
DNA: TGTGCCAGCAACGCTTTCGGGACTAGCGCCTACGAGCAGTACTTC

size: -
V: TRBV3-1/TRBV3-2
J: TRBJ2-5
D: -
CDR3: CASSQAGGGRETQYF
DNA: TGTGCCAGCAGCCAAGCAGGGGGAGGACGGGAGACCCAGTACTTC

size: -
V: TRBV5-8
J: TRBJ1-2
D: -
CDR3: CASSLGAGYYGYTF
DNA: TGTGCCAGCAGCTTAGGGGCAGGGTACTATGGCTACACCTTC

size: -
V: TRBV28
J: TRBJ2-3
D: -
CDR3: CASYPGGAGADTQYF
DNA: TGTGCCAGCTACCCAGGGGGAGCGGGAGCAGATACGCAGTATTTT

size: -
V: TRBV28
J: TRBJ2-6
D: TRBD2
CDR3: CASSTKPGLARGANVLTF
DNA: TGTGCCAGCAGTACGAAACCGGGACTAGCTCGCGGGGCCAACGTCCTGACTTTC

size: -
V: TRBV28
J: TRBJ1-2
D: -
CDR3: CASSRANYGYTF
DNA: TGTGCCAGCAGTCGAGCTAACTATGGCTACACCTTC

size: -
V: TRBV10-2
J: TRBJ2-2
D: TRBD1
CDR3: CASRGTVNTGELFF
DNA: TGCGCCAGCAGGGGGACAGTTAACACCGGGGAGCTGTTTTTT

size: once
V: TRBV29-1
J: TRBJ2-1
D: -
CDR3: CSVEDLLGTLAYNEQFF
DNA: TGCAGCGTTGAAGATCTTTTGGGGACACTAGCCTACAATGAGCAGTTCTTC

size: few
V: TRBV29-1
J: TRBJ1-4
D: -
CDR3: CSVDSQGGEKLFF
DNA: TGCAGCGTTGATAGCCAGGGCGGTGAAAAACTGTTTTTT

size: once
V: TRBV18
J: TRBJ1-5
D: -
CDR3: CASSSSASNQPQHF
DNA: TGTGCCAGCTCTTCCAGCGCTAGCAATCAGCCCCAGCATTTT

size: once
V: TRBV19
J: TRBJ1-5
D: -
CDR3: CASSIFPDSSNQPQHF
DNA: TGTGCCAGTAGTATATTCCCAGACAGTTCCAATCAGCCCCAGCATTTT

size: -
V: TRBV6-5
J: TRBJ2-7
D: TRBD2
CDR3: CASSRLAGSYEQYF
DNA: TGTGCCAGCAGTCGACTAGCGGGGTCCTACGAGCAGTACTTC

size: few
V: TRBV10-3
J: TRBJ1-2
D: -
CDR3: CAISDRVSLYGYTF
DNA: TGTGCCATCAGTGACCGAGTTTCCCTCTATGGCTACACCTTC

size: -
V: TRBV5-6
J: TRBJ1-2
D: TRBD1
CDR3: CASSSDRGRQYGYTF
DNA: TGTGCCAGCAGCTCCGACAGGGGGCGGCAATATGGCTACACCTTC

size: -
V: TRBV7-9
J: TRBJ1-3
D: -
CDR3: CASSYGRTVGNTIYF
DNA: TGTGCCAGCAGTTATGGACGGACTGTTGGAAACACCATATATTTT

size: few
V: TRBV7-9
J: TRBJ2-7
D: TRBD2
CDR3: CASSRGGYEQYF
DNA: TGTGCCAGCAGCCGCGGGGGGTACGAGCAGTACTTC

size: -
V: TRBV6-5
J: TRBJ1-1
D: -
CDR3: CASSPGQMNTEAFF
DNA: TGTGCCAGCAGTCCCGGACAAATGAACACTGAAGCTTTCTTT